The T cell receptor beta chain described here comes from a study of blood T cell repertoires in COVID-19. Background on the study: Material from acute and convalescent COVID-19 was sourced from the United States, Italy and Spain.

As handled by the study authors: From reference gene primer amplification, estimates of nucleated cell counts were derived. The method was immunoSEQ multiplex PCR; TCRdb's version includes in-frame clones alone and lacks a portion of them. V, J and clone size are taken as reported in that table, and D and trimming were inferred from the DNA itself. The sample has 100,000 to 120,000 clones, around 81% seen once. V lost 1 base and J lost 2, with 18 bases in between. Germline assignment: CDR1 MNHEY and CDR2 SVGEGT. The CDR3 runs to 18 residues. The chain has TRBV6-2 or TRBV6-3 and TRBJ1-5, with a weak D call TRBD1 (6 bases). Material for sequencing was peripheral blood. This TCR was recovered from a woman between 70 and 85 years old with acute or convalescent COVID-19. The CDR3 here is CASSYYPQVDSRNQPQHF. DNA for the CDR3: TGTGCCAGCAGTTACTACCCACAGGTGGACAGTCGCAATCAGCCCCAGCATTTT.